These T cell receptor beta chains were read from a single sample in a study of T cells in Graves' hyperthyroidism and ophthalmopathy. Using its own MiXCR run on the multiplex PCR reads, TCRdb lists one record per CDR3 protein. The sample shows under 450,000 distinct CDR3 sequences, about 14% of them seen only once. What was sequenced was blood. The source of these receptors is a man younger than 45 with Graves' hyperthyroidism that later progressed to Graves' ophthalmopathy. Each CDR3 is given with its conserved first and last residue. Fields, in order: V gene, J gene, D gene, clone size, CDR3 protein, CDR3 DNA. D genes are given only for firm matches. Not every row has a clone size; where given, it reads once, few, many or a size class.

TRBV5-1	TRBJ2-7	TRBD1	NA	CASSLIATGVSEQYF	TGCGCCAGCAGCTTGATAGCGACAGGGGTAAGCGAGCAGTACTTC
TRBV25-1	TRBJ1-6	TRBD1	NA	CASSDPSTGGVSPLHF	TGTGCCAGCAGTGATCCCTCCACAGGGGGCGTTTCACCCCTCCACTTT
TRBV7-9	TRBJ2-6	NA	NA	CASSRRGVSGANVLTF	TGTGCCAGCAGCCGAAGGGGAGTCTCTGGGGCCAACGTCCTGACTTTC
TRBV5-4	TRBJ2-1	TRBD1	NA	CASSLAGGFREQFF	TGTGCCAGCAGCTTGGCAGGGGGCTTTCGAGAGCAGTTCTTC
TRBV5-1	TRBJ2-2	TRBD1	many	CASSEDRGNAGELFF	TGCGCCAGCAGCGAGGACAGGGGGAACGCCGGGGAGCTGTTTTTT
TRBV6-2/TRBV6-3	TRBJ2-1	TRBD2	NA	CASSGGTSAYNEQFF	TGTGCCAGCAGTGGGGGGACTAGCGCCTACAATGAGCAGTTCTTC
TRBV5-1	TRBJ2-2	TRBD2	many	CASSFTSGTNTGELFF	TGCGCCAGCAGCTTCACTAGCGGGACGAACACCGGGGAGCTGTTTTTT
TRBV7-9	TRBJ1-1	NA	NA	CASSPGTPEAFF	TGTGCCAGCAGCCCGGGTACCCCTGAAGCTTTCTTT
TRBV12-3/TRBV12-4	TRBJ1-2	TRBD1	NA	CTSSKTGLYGYTF	TGTACCAGCAGTAAGACAGGGTTATATGGCTACACCTTC
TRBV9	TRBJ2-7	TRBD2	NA	CASSVVAGGHYEQYF	TGTGCCAGCAGCGTAGTAGCGGGGGGCCACTACGAGCAGTACTTC
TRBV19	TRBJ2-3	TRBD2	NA	CASSTLAGGITDTQYF	TGTGCCAGTAGTACCTTAGCGGGGGGGATCACAGATACGCAGTATTTT
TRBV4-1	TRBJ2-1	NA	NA	CASSQGRTVGSYNEQFF	TGCGCCAGCAGCCAAGGGAGGACAGTCGGCTCCTACAATGAGCAGTTCTTC
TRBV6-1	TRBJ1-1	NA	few	CASSDFPGGMDTEAFF	TGTGCCAGCAGTGATTTTCCTGGAGGGATGGACACTGAAGCTTTCTTT
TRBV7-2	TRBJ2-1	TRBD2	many	CASSYSTSGGANEQFF	TGTGCCAGCAGCTACTCGACTAGCGGGGGAGCGAATGAGCAGTTCTTC